This TCR beta chain was recorded in a study of T-cell reconstitution after alpha-beta-depleted transplantation in children. Study-level points and caveats: Some patients' high day-60 TCRbeta diversity was attributed to recipient cells surviving conditioning. Newly made T cells mostly supplied T-cell counts and diversity one year after transplant.

Deletions cut 0 bases from V and 8 bases from J, with 12 bases between. Germline V gene data show CDR1 as SGHRS and CDR2 as YFSETQ. The CDR3 loop spans 14 amino acids. Unique molecular identifiers were used to barcode this TCRbeta library. TCRdb re-analysed the PCR reads in MiXCR, keeping a single row per CDR3 protein. This sample carries 450,000 to 700,000 distinct CDR3 sequences, over 25% of them seen once, and the ten largest clones take around 36%. In its sample, this clonotype was seen a few times. No antigen is known for it. The sequences come from PBMCs, collected before TCRalphabeta/CD19-depleted stem cell transplant. The sequence was obtained from a boy in the first two years of life with Wiskott-Aldrich syndrome, due to receive a stem cell transplant. The chain recombines TRBV5-1 with TRBJ2-4, with D perhaps matching TRBD1 or TRBD2 (5 bases each). CDR3 region: CASSLERGEDIQYF. In DNA form, the CDR3 reads TGCGCCAGCAGCTTGGAACGAGGGGAAGACATTCAGTACTTC. Full variable domain (remainder filled in from reference TRBV5-1 and TRBJ2-4): KAGVTQTPRYLIKTRGQQVTLSCSPISGHRSVSWYQQTPGQGLQFLFEYFSETQRNKGNFPGRFSGRQFSNSRSEMNVSTLELGDSALYLCASSLERGEDIQYFGAGTRLSVL.